Listed here are 5 T cell receptor beta chains from one sample, sequenced in a study of blood T cell repertoires in COVID-19. Produced via immunoSEQ multiplex PCR; TCRdb's table is partial and in-frame only. Of 110,000 to 150,000 clones in the sample, roughly nine tenths are singletons; the top ten hold less than 4%. Sequencing was performed on peripheral blood. These receptors were collected from a woman aged 55 to 70 with active COVID-19.

The CDR3 DNA reads as TGTGCCAGCAGCCCTCGGACAGGGGGCTACGAGCAGTACTTC. It specifies CASSPRTGGYEQYF. This chain uses TRBV7-9 with TRBJ2-7; 10 bases match TRBD1. Germline loops: CDR1 SEHNR, CDR2 FQNEAQ (reference sequence). Trimming at V came to 5 bases and at J to 3 bases, leaving 4 bases not matched to a gene. The CDR3 length is 14 residues.

V and J are TRBV4-1 and TRBJ2-7; 9 bases agree with TRBD1. V gave up 0 bases and J gave up 5 bases; unmatched junction bases: 11. The germline CDR1 and CDR2 sequences are MGHRA and YSYEKL. The CDR3 spans 17 residues. CDR3 nucleotides: TGCGCCAGCAGCCAAGATTTCTCATCGGACAGGGGCCACGAGCAGTACTTC. It codes for CASSQDFSSDRGHEQYF.

The J gene is TRBJ2-7, the V gene TRBV28; 8 nucleotides align to TRBD1. The germline V gene encodes CDR1 MDHEN and CDR2 SYDVKM. V shed 6 bases and J 0 bases; nucleotides not matched to a gene: 7. CDR3 length equals 15 residues. In nucleotides, the CDR3 is TGTGCCAGCAGCCAATGGACAGGGAGCTCCTACGAGCAGTACTTC. This gives the protein CASSQWTGSSYEQYF.

The chain joins TRBV7-3 to TRBJ1-1; 11 nucleotides agree with TRBD1. V trimming: 4 bases; J trimming: 11 bases; junction bases outside the gene matches: 6. The CDR3 consists of 13 residues. Per the germline V gene, CDR1 is SGHTA and CDR2 is FQGTGA. The CDR3 DNA reads as TGTGCCAGCAGCTCCGGACAGGGGGCTAGGGCTTTCTTT. Its translation: CASSSGQGARAFF.

V and J are TRBV25-1 and TRBJ2-1, with 11 bases aligning to TRBD2. This CDR3 region has 16 residues. V shed 4 bases, J shed 5 bases, and the junction held 7 bases outside the gene matches. Germline CDR1 and CDR2: MGHDK and SYGVNS. The CDR3 nucleotides read TGTGCCAGCAGTGGGGGTAGCGGGAGGGCAAACAATGAGCAGTTCTTC. This translates into CASSGGSGRANNEQFF.